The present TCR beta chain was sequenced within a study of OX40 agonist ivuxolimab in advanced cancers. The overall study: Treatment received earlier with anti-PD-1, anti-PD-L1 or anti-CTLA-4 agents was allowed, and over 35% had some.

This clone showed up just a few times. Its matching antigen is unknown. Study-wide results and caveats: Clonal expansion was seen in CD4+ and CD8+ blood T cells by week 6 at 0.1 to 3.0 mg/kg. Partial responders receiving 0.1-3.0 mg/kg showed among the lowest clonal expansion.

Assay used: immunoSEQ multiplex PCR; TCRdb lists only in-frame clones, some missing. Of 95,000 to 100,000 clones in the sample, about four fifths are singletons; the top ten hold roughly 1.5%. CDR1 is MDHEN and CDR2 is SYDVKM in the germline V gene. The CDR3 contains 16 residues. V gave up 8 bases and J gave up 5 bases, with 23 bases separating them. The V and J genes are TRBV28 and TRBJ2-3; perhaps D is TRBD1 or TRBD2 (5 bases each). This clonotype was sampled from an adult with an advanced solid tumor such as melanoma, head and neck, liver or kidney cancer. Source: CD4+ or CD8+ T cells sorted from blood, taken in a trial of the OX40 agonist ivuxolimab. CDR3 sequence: CASARTSNGDGDTQYF. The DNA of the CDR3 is TGTGCCAGCGCTCGCACTTCAAATGGGGACGGAGATACGCAGTATTTT. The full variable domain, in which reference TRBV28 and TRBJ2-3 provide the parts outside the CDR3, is DVKVTQSSRYLVKRTGEKVFLECVQDMDHENMFWYRQDPGLGLRLIYFSYDVKMKEKGDIPEGYSVSREKKERFSLILESASTNQTSMYLCASARTSNGDGDTQYFGPGTRLTVL.